The 23 T cell receptor beta chains below were found in one sample sequenced in a study of beta chain features in type 1 diabetes. What these receptors recognize is not known. The entirety of the isolated RNA underwent reverse transcription, so expressed TCRB transcripts were sequenced. Generated by immunoSEQ multiplex PCR, the TCRdb table keeps only in-frame clones and is missing some. The sample has more than 120,000 clones; less than 15% are singletons. Study outcomes and limitations: Among patients with Type 1 diabetes, TCRB CDR3s were moderately but significantly shorter in every one of the four CD4+ subsets.

Source material: central memory CD4+ T cells from blood. The receptor set was obtained from a man aged 18-30 years with type 1 diabetes.

This clone was picked up a small number of times. The chain joins TRBV29-1 to TRBJ1-2; D may be TRBD1 (5 bases). In germline, CDR1 is SQVTM, CDR2 ANQGSEA. This CDR3 has 15 amino acids. Trimming took 4 bases from V and 2 from J, leaving 17 bases between them. The CDR3 DNA reads as TGCAGCGTTGCCGGGTCGGCAGGGCTGAACTATGGCTACACCTTC. Translation: CSVAGSAGLNYGYTF.

This clone was observed a handful of times. J is TRBJ2-1 and V is TRBV14; 10 positions match TRBD1. Germline V CDR1 and CDR2: SGHDN, FVKESK. Losses at the gene ends were 4 bases for V and 8 bases for J; bases not matched to a gene: 11. There are 16 residues in the CDR3. The CDR3 region has the DNA TGTGCCAGCAGCCTCCAACGGGGACAGGGGAAAGATGAGCAGTTCTTC. Encoded protein: CASSLQRGQGKDEQFF.

This clone was seen more than once but under ten times. The chain combines TRBV6-6 with TRBJ2-3; possible D gene TRBD1, 5 bases. Trimming removed 7 bases from V and 2 bases from J, with 13 bases in between. CDR3 length equals 14 residues. Germline values: CDR1 MNHNY, CDR2 SVGAGI (reference sequence). The CDR3 DNA reads TGTGCCAGCAACCCATCAGGGATCACAGATACGCAGTATTTT. It translates to CASNPSGITDTQYF.

This clone has a handful of counts. This same CDR3 is encoded by further DNA sequences in the sample. V is TRBV7-2 and J is TRBJ1-1, with D possibly matching TRBD1 (6 bases). V lost 5 bases and J lost 5, with 21 bases in between. The CDR3 is 16 amino acids. Germline V lookup: CDR1 SGHTA, CDR2 FQGNSA. In DNA, the CDR3 is TGTGCCAGCAGCGAGACGCCGCCAGGGGTACTGACTGAAGCTTTCTTT. Translated: CASSETPPGVLTEAFF. Looking up the rest from reference TRBV7-2 and TRBJ1-1 gives the full variable domain: GAGVSQSPSNKVTEKGKDVELRCDPISGHTALYWYRQSLGQGLEFLIYFQGNSAPDKSGLPSDRFSAERTGGSVSTLTIQRTQQEDSAVYLCASSETPPGVLTEAFFGQGTRLTVV.

The sample holds many counts of this clone. J is TRBJ2-3 and V is TRBV7-2, with 10 bases matching TRBD2. The CDR3 covers 16 residues. The J segment lost 3 bases and the V segment lost 5 bases, leaving 8 bases of the junction unmatched. Germline V gives CDR1 SGHTA, CDR2 FQGNSA. The DNA for the CDR3 is TGTGCCAGCAGCACCGGGAATAGCGGGGGGACAGATACGCAGTATTTT. Translation: CASSTGNSGGTDTQYF. The variable domain in full, completed from reference TRBV7-2 and TRBJ2-3, reads GAGVSQSPSNKVTEKGKDVELRCDPISGHTALYWYRQSLGQGLEFLIYFQGNSAPDKSGLPSDRFSAERTGGSVSTLTIQRTQQEDSAVYLCASSTGNSGGTDTQYFGPGTRLTVL.

This clone has just a few counts. The rearrangement joins TRBV27 to TRBJ2-1; 7 nucleotides line up with TRBD2. Unmatched junction bases numbered 11, after V lost 5 bases and J lost 4 bases. The germline gives CDR1 MNHEY, CDR2 SMNVEV (reference sequence). The CDR3 is 16 amino acids. The CDR3 sequence: CASSPGGGKAYNEQFF. The CDR3 DNA reads TGTGCCAGCAGTCCCGGCGGGGGAAAGGCATACAATGAGCAGTTCTTC.

The rearrangement joins TRBV5-1 to TRBJ1-1; D is unresolved. Trimming cost V 3 bases and J 0 bases, with 15 bases left between them. The CDR3 loop spans 16 amino acids. Germline values: CDR1 SGHRS, CDR2 YFSETQ. CDR3 protein: CASSSGPPRMNTEAFF. DNA for the CDR3: TGCGCCAGCAGCTCCGGGCCCCCAAGAATGAACACTGAAGCTTTCTTT.

The chain employs TRBV7-3 and TRBJ2-7, with TRBD1 identical over 8 bases. The CDR3 totals 15 residues. The V gene end was trimmed by 0 bases and the J gene end by 3 bases; junction bases not matched to a gene: 4. Per the germline V gene, CDR1 is SGHTA and CDR2 is FQGTGA. DNA of the CDR3: TGTGCCAGCAGCTTAACCCCTGGACAGGGCTACGAGCAGTACTTC. Its protein product is CASSLTPGQGYEQYF.

This clone showed up just a few times. The chain combines TRBV5-4 with TRBJ2-1; D not certain. The V gene lost 0 bases and the J gene lost 7 bases, with 11 bases spanning the gap. This CDR3 has 14 residues. Germline lookup yields CDR1 SGHNT and CDR2 YYREEE (reference sequence). Written as DNA, the CDR3 is TGTGCCAGCAGCTTGGGAGGTGTGTTAAATGAGCAGTTCTTC. This sequence encodes CASSLGGVLNEQFF.

Only a few counts were recorded for this clone. V and J are TRBV4-1 and TRBJ2-1, with a possible D match to TRBD2 (5 bases). Germline CDR1 reads MGHRA; CDR2 reads YSYEKL. The CDR3 is made up of 15 amino acids. V lost 2 bases to trimming and J lost 2 bases, with 10 bases between them. CDR3 residues: CASSQLPGAYNEQFF. DNA for the CDR3: TGCGCCAGCAGCCAATTGCCCGGGGCCTACAATGAGCAGTTCTTC.

The chain recombines TRBV5-1 with TRBJ1-4; D is undetermined. Trimming took 1 base from V and 8 from J, leaving 12 bases between them. The germline V gene has CDR1 SGHRS and CDR2 YFSETQ. This CDR3 is built from 14 residues. Here the CDR3 reads CASSLSRVGEKLFF. CDR3 DNA: TGCGCCAGCAGCTTGAGTAGGGTAGGGGAAAAACTGTTTTTT.

This clone has just a few counts. The chain is built from TRBV9 and TRBJ1-2, with D hard to call. The CDR3 loop spans 14 amino acids. The germline V and J ends were trimmed by 0 bases and 3 bases, with 9 bases remaining between them. Germline V gives CDR1 SGDLS, CDR2 YYNGEE. The CDR3 coding sequence is TGTGCCAGCAGCGTAGCTCTCAGAGACTATGGCTACACCTTC. Encoded protein: CASSVALRDYGYTF. The variable domain in full, completed from reference TRBV9 and TRBJ1-2, reads DSGVTQTPKHLITATGQRVTLRCSPRSGDLSVYWYQQSLDQGLQFLIQYYNGEERAKGNILERFSAQQFPDLHSELNLSSLELGDSALYFCASSVALRDYGYTFGSGTRLTVV.

In this sample, this clone turned up once. The J gene is TRBJ2-7, the V gene TRBV4-1, with TRBD1 matching 8 bases. CDR3 length: 15 residues. Trimming removed 1 base from V and 6 bases from J; junction bases left unmatched: 8. In germline, CDR1 is MGHRA, CDR2 YSYEKL. In DNA, the CDR3 is TGCGCCAGCAGCCAAGGGACAGGGATTGCGAGCGAGCAGTACTTC. It yields the protein CASSQGTGIASEQYF.

This clone has more than one count but fewer than ten. The rearrangement links TRBV6-6 to TRBJ2-5; a weak D match, TRBD1 (6 bases). The V and J ends lost 7 bases and 0 bases respectively, with 6 bases between them. The germline CDR1 and CDR2 sequences are MNHNY and SVGAGI (reference sequence). The CDR3 loop spans 12 amino acids. The CDR3 sequence: CASKGDQETQYF. CDR3 nucleotide sequence: TGTGCCAGCAAGGGGGACCAAGAGACCCAGTACTTC.

This clone turned up a few times. The gene calls are TRBV6-5 and TRBJ1-6; a possible D gene is TRBD1 (6 bases). CDR1 and CDR2 from the germline V gene are MNHEY and SVGAGI. The V end was cut by 5 bases, the J end by 7 bases, with 12 bases between. The CDR3 is made up of 14 amino acids. CDR3 region: CASSRQAGNSPLHF. For the CDR3, the DNA is TGTGCCAGCAGTCGACAGGCGGGCAATTCACCCCTCCACTTT.

This clone occurred a few times. This chain joins TRBV7-6 and TRBJ2-3; D gene uncertain. This CDR3 has 13 amino acids. Germline-derived CDR1 and CDR2 are SGHVS and FNYEAQ. The V end was cut by 2 bases, the J end by 5 bases, with 8 bases between. CDR3 protein: CASSLLVRDTQYF. The CDR3, as DNA: TGTGCCAGCAGCTTACTCGTTAGAGATACGCAGTATTTT.

Only a few counts were recorded for this clone. The chain couples TRBV29-1 to TRBJ1-3; D might be TRBD1 (6 bases). This CDR3 comprises 14 residues. Trimming pared 7 bases from V and 1 base from J, leaving 14 bases between. Germline V gene data show CDR1 as SQVTM and CDR2 as ANQGSEA. This CDR3 reads CSGGGLESGNTIYF. CDR3 DNA: TGCAGCGGCGGGGGCTTGGAATCTGGAAACACCATATATTTT. Filled out from reference TRBV29-1 and TRBJ1-3, the complete variable domain reads SAVISQKPSRDICQRGTSLTIQCQVDSQVTMMFWYRQQPGQSLTLIATANQGSEATYESGFVIDKFPISRPNLTFSTLTVSNMSPEDSSIYLCSGGGLESGNTIYFGEGSWLTVV.

The J gene is TRBJ2-5, the V gene TRBV30, with D perhaps TRBD2 (5 bases). Per the germline V gene, CDR1 is GTSNPN and CDR2 is SVGIG (reference sequence). The CDR3 runs 12 residues. V was trimmed by 5 bases and J by 4 bases, leaving 11 bases between them. The CDR3 region has the DNA TGTGCCTGGGGACCGGGGTCAGAGACCCAGTACTTC. The encoded protein is CAWGPGSETQYF.

This clone was detected a few times. V and J are TRBV2 and TRBJ1-2; 8 nucleotides match TRBD1. V lost 7 bases and J lost 7; bases outside the gene matches: 5. CDR3 size: 12 residues. CDR1 is SNHLY and CDR2 is FYNNEI in the germline V gene. The CDR3 DNA reads TGTGCCAGCATCGGACAGGGCGCTGGCTACACCTTC. It is translated as CASIGQGAGYTF.

This clone was detected many times. This chain uses TRBV7-6 with TRBJ2-7; 7 bases agree with TRBD2. V dropped 1 base and J dropped 6; count of bases not matched to a gene: 6. Germline CDR1 reads SGHVS; CDR2 reads FNYEAQ. The CDR3 is made up of 14 amino acids. CDR3 nucleotide sequence: TGTGCCAGCAGCTTAGTGGCGGGGGTCTTCGAGCAGTACTTC. Translated: CASSLVAGVFEQYF.

The J gene is TRBJ1-2, the V gene TRBV15; D is possibly TRBD1 (5 bases). The V end lost 3 bases, the J end lost 8 bases, and 19 bases lay between the germline ends. The CDR3 is 15 amino acids. The germline gives CDR1 LNHNV, CDR2 YYDKDF (reference sequence). CDR3 in amino acids: CATSSPGGAMGGYTF. Written as DNA, the CDR3 is TGTGCCACCAGCAGCCCCGGAGGGGCGATGGGAGGCTACACCTTC.

This clone was seen a few times. The chain recombines TRBV30 with TRBJ1-1; a weak D match, TRBD1 (5 bases). The V end lost 1 base, the J end lost 0 bases, and 9 bases lay between the germline ends. Germline values: CDR1 GTSNPN, CDR2 SVGIG (reference sequence). The CDR3 consists of 14 residues. The CDR3 loop is CAWSEGNMNTEAFF. The DNA of the CDR3 is TGTGCCTGGAGTGAGGGGAACATGAACACTGAAGCTTTCTTT.

This clone was recorded a few times. The chain carries TRBV30 and TRBJ1-2; 8 nucleotides align to TRBD1. CDR3 size: 13 residues. V gave up 7 bases and J gave up 4 bases; unmatched junction bases: 8. Looked up from germline, CDR1 is GTSNPN and CDR2 is SVGIG (reference sequence). DNA for the CDR3: TGTGCCTCACAGGGGGGGGTCCCCTATGGCTACACCTTC. Residues: CASQGGVPYGYTF. The complete variable domain, with remaining parts taken from reference TRBV30 and TRBJ1-2, reads SQTIHQWPATLVQPVGSPLSLECTVEGTSNPNLYWYRQAAGRGLQLLFYSVGIGQISSEVPQNLSASRPQDRQFILSSKKLLLSDSGFYLCASQGGVPYGYTFGSGTRLTVV.